The 26 T cell receptor beta chains below all came from one sample that was sequenced in a study of control samples from healthy donors and cancer patients. Only in-frame clones appear in the TCRdb table, and some are missing; sequencing was by immunoSEQ multiplex PCR. Of 70,000 or so clones listed, just under 90% are singletons. Source material: PBMCs. These receptors were taken from a man between 60 and 75 years old with lung cancer.

The chain uses TRBV5-1 and TRBJ2-5, with a weak D call TRBD2 (7 bases). The ends were cut back, 6 bases at V and 2 bases at J, with 17 bases in the middle. The CDR3 extends over 15 amino acids. Germline V lookup: CDR1 SGHRS, CDR2 YFSETQ. CDR3 in DNA: TGCGCCAGCAACCCGGGGGGCGGGGGTCAAGAGACCCAGTACTTC. It is translated as CASNPGGGGQETQYF.

The chain combines TRBV18 with TRBJ1-5, with 7 positions matching TRBD1. V was pared by 5 bases and J by 4 bases, with 11 bases of the junction left unmatched. CDR1 is KGHSH, CDR2 LQKENI, per germline. CDR3 size: 16 residues. CDR3 sequence reads: CASSDRQGQRNQPQHF. The CDR3 nucleotides are TGTGCCAGCTCAGACCGACAGGGACAAAGGAATCAGCCCCAGCATTTT.

The V call is TRBV4-1, the J call TRBJ2-7; D is possibly TRBD1 (6 bases). Germline V gene data show CDR1 as MGHRA and CDR2 as YSYEKL. V lost 4 bases and J lost 3, with 13 bases in between. This CDR3 comprises 14 residues. The CDR3 DNA follows: TGCGCCAGCAGCCCGTCGGACAGCTTCTACGAGCAGTACGTC. Translating gives CASSPSDSFYEQYV.

V and J are TRBV12-5 and TRBJ2-1; D perhaps matches TRBD2 (6 bases). Trimming cost V 2 bases and J 0 bases, with 11 bases left between them. Per the germline V gene, CDR1 is LGHNT and CDR2 is FRNRAP. CDR3 length equals 16 residues. The DNA for the CDR3 is TGTGCTAGTGGTTTGCGGGGGATTAGCTCCTACAATGAGCAGTTCTTC. Protein product: CASGLRGISSYNEQFF.

CDR3 sequence (DNA): TGTGCCAGCTCCGCAACAGTTAACTATGGCTACACCTTC. It codes for CASSATVNYGYTF. The J gene is TRBJ1-2, the V gene TRBV18; D gene ambiguous. Trimming removed 6 bases from V and 1 base from J, with 9 bases in between. Germline lookup yields CDR1 KGHSH and CDR2 LQKENI. The CDR3 is made up of 13 amino acids.

The chain is built from TRBV3-1 (or the pseudogene TRBV3-2) and TRBJ1-4; 7 bases fit TRBD1. J lost 13 bases, V lost 2 bases, and 4 bases had no gene match. CDR1 is LGHDT and CDR2 is YNNKEL in the germline V gene (reference sequence). The CDR3 totals 12 residues. The CDR3 protein is CASSQRGRILFF. CDR3 sequence (DNA): TGTGCCAGCAGCCAAAGGGGGCGTATACTGTTTTTT.

This clone has just one count. This sequence joins TRBV5-6 and TRBJ1-3, with 7 bases aligning to TRBD1. The germline V gene encodes CDR1 SGHDT and CDR2 YYEEEE. The CDR3 is 16 residues long. Unmatched junction bases numbered 6, after V lost 2 bases and J lost 1 base. The CDR3 here is CASSFRTGSSGNTIYF. The CDR3 nucleotides read TGTGCCAGCAGCTTTAGGACAGGCTCTTCTGGAAACACCATATATTTT. Complete variable domain (other parts from reference TRBV5-6 and TRBJ1-3): DAGVTQSPTHLIKTRGQQVTLRCSPKSGHDTVSWYQQALGQGPQFIFQYYEEEERQRGNFPDRFSGHQFPNYSSELNVNALLLGDSALYLCASSFRTGSSGNTIYFGEGSWLTVV.

The chain is built from TRBV12-3 or TRBV12-4 and TRBJ1-2; D possibly corresponds to TRBD1 (6 bases). V lost 6 bases and J 6 bases, leaving 14 bases between the germline ends. The CDR3 loop spans 13 amino acids. CDR3 in DNA: TGTGCCAGCAGCCATTCTCAGGGGAATGGCTACACCTTC. It codes for CASSHSQGNGYTF.

The V gene is TRBV7-9, the J gene TRBJ2-1, with D possibly matching TRBD1 (6 bases). The CDR3 sequence is 13 residues long. V dropped 5 bases and J dropped 9 bases, with 14 bases sitting between them. Germline CDR1 reads SEHNR; CDR2 reads FQNEAQ (reference sequence). The CDR3: CASSLNVQGEQFF. For the CDR3, the DNA is TGTGCCAGCAGCCTAAATGTACAGGGTGAGCAGTTCTTC.

The rearrangement uses TRBV12-5 and TRBJ2-3, with TRBD2 matching 13 bases. V trimming: 4 bases; J trimming: 1 base; junction bases outside the gene matches: 5. CDR1 is LGHNT and CDR2 is FRNRAP in the germline V gene. This CDR3 has 17 amino acids. Written as DNA, the CDR3 is TGTGCTAGTGGTTCGCGACTAGCGGGGGGACGCACAGATACGCAGTATTTT. Amino acids: CASGSRLAGGRTDTQYF.

This chain links TRBV4-2 with TRBJ1-6; 9 bases are a match to TRBD1. After removal of 4 bases from V and 13 bases from J, the junction contained 11 bases not matched to a gene. The V gene's germline CDR1 is LGHNA and CDR2 YNFKEQ. This CDR3 has 15 amino acids. The CDR3 loop is CASSPLDRGGEPLHF. The CDR3 nucleotides read TGTGCCAGCAGCCCTCTGGACAGGGGAGGCGAGCCCCTCCACTTT.

This clone was found a few times. The gene calls are TRBV5-6 and TRBJ1-5, with D hard to call. The CDR3 has 13 residues. V lost 0 bases to trimming and J lost 5 bases, with 6 bases between them. Germline assignment: CDR1 SGHDT and CDR2 YYEEEE. The DNA of the CDR3 is TGTGCCAGCAGCTTGGGGGTTGATCAGCCCCAGCATTTT. Protein: CASSLGVDQPQHF.

This rearrangement joins TRBV30 to TRBJ2-1, with TRBD1 matching 10 bases. The CDR3 has 14 residues. The V gene end was trimmed by 5 bases and the J gene end by 9 bases; junction bases not matched to a gene: 10. Germline V gene data show CDR1 as GTSNPN and CDR2 as SVGIG (reference sequence). The CDR3 region is CAWGPGTGAGEQFF. For the CDR3, the DNA is TGTGCCTGGGGGCCCGGGACAGGGGCTGGTGAGCAGTTCTTC.

V gene TRBV6-5 combines with J gene TRBJ1-2, with 10 bases that match TRBD1. The CDR3 is 15 residues long. Unmatched junction bases numbered 8, after V lost 6 bases and J lost 4 bases. CDR1 MNHEY and CDR2 SVGAGI come from the germline V gene. CDR3 nucleotides: TGTGCCAGCAGCCTAAGGACAGGGGGTGGCTATGGCTACACCTTC. Translated, it gives CASSLRTGGGYGYTF.

The chain carries TRBV9 and TRBJ2-5; D unclear. The length of the CDR3 is 12 residues. Germline V gene sequence: CDR1 SGDLS, CDR2 YYNGEE. Trimming removed 0 bases from V and 4 bases from J, with 4 bases in between. For the CDR3, the DNA is TGTGCCAGCAGCGTAGGGCGAGAGACCCAGTACTTC. This encodes CASSVGRETQYF.

The chain joins TRBV6-5 to TRBJ2-5; D tentatively reads TRBD1 or TRBD2 (6 bases each). CDR3 length: 16 residues. Germline V gene sequence: CDR1 MNHEY, CDR2 SVGAGI. The V end lost 0 bases, the J end lost 4 bases, and 15 bases lay between the germline ends. For the CDR3, the DNA is TGTGCCAGCAGTTACTCGAAGTGGGGGGCCGGAGAGACCCAGTACTTC. This gives the protein CASSYSKWGAGETQYF.

This chain connects TRBV7-2 to TRBJ1-5, with a weak D call TRBD1 (5 bases). The V gene's germline CDR1 is SGHTA and CDR2 FQGNSA. Trimming removed 3 bases at V and 1 base at J, with 16 bases between. This CDR3 spans 17 amino acids. CDR3: CASSFRDPRRSNQPQHF. The CDR3 region has the DNA TGTGCCAGCAGCTTCAGGGATCCCCGCAGGAGCAATCAGCCCCAGCATTTT.

V gene TRBV2 combines with J gene TRBJ1-5; D not resolved. The germline V gene encodes CDR1 SNHLY and CDR2 FYNNEI. This CDR3 has 14 residues. Trimming cost V 3 bases and J 1 base, with 7 bases left between them. CDR3 loop: CASSDLGSNQPQHF. In DNA, the CDR3 is TGTGCCAGCAGTGACTTAGGGAGCAATCAGCCCCAGCATTTT.

V usage is TRBV5-1 and J usage is TRBJ1-6; no definite D call. The CDR3 consists of 19 residues. V lost 4 bases and J 6 bases, leaving 26 bases between the germline ends. The germline V gene encodes CDR1 SGHRS and CDR2 YFSETQ. The CDR3 here is CASSLARLPPVVGNSPLHF. CDR3 nucleotide sequence: TGCGCCAGCAGCCTGGCGCGGCTCCCTCCTGTGGTCGGTAATTCACCCCTCCACTTT. Using reference TRBV5-1 and TRBJ1-6 for the parts outside the CDR3, the full variable domain is KAGVTQTPRYLIKTRGQQVTLSCSPISGHRSVSWYQQTPGQGLQFLFEYFSETQRNKGNFPGRFSGRQFSNSRSEMNVSTLELGDSALYLCASSLARLPPVVGNSPLHFGNGTRLTVT.

This clone was recorded only once. This chain links TRBV5-1 with TRBJ1-1; D is undetermined. The V end was cut by 0 bases, the J end by 11 bases, with 14 bases between. The germline CDR1 and CDR2 sequences are SGHRS and YFSETQ. This CDR3 is built from 13 residues. Here the CDR3 reads CASSLGPRNVAFF. The CDR3 DNA follows: TGCGCCAGCAGCTTGGGCCCGAGGAACGTCGCTTTCTTT.

V is TRBV5-5 and J is TRBJ1-5; D ambiguous. This CDR3 comprises 14 residues. Germline V lookup: CDR1 SGHKS, CDR2 YYEKEE (reference sequence). V shed 2 bases and J shed 1 base, with 7 bases lying between them. DNA of the CDR3: TGTGCCAGCAGCTTACGCGGGAGCAATCAGCCCCAGCATTTT. This translates into CASSLRGSNQPQHF.

The genes are TRBV6-5 and TRBJ1-1; D is perhaps TRBD1 (6 bases). The CDR3 sequence is 15 residues long. Trimming took off 2 bases at V and 1 base at J, with 11 bases between the two ends. Germline V gives CDR1 MNHEY, CDR2 SVGAGI. As DNA, the CDR3 is TGTGCCAGCAGTTACCGTGACAGGCCGAACACTGAAGCTTTCTTT. The encoded protein is CASSYRDRPNTEAFF.

This clone was seen just once. V is TRBV11-3 and J is TRBJ2-5, with 7 bases lining up with TRBD2. V lost 0 bases to trimming and J lost 0 bases; unmatched junction nucleotides: 7. Germline V gene data show CDR1 as SGHNT and CDR2 as YENEEA. CDR3 size: 17 residues. In nucleotides, the CDR3 is TGTGCCAGCAGCTTAGATACGGGCGGGGGAAACCAAGAGACCCAGTACTTC. This sequence encodes CASSLDTGGGNQETQYF.

The rearrangement uses TRBV7-9 and TRBJ2-5, with a weak D call TRBD2 (5 bases). Germline assignment: CDR1 SEHNR and CDR2 FQNEAQ (reference sequence). Trimming cost V 2 bases and J 4 bases, with 11 bases left between them. The CDR3 runs to 14 residues. The CDR3 here is CASSLTLAGETQYF. As DNA, the CDR3 is TGTGCCAGCAGCTTAACCCTAGCTGGAGAGACCCAGTACTTC.

V and J are TRBV5-1 and TRBJ2-2; D call uncertain. From germline, CDR1 is SGHRS and CDR2 YFSETQ. Trimming pared 0 bases from V and 4 bases from J, leaving 7 bases between. The CDR3 runs to 14 residues. This CDR3 reads CASSLGGSTGELFF. CDR3 DNA sequence: TGCGCCAGCAGCTTGGGCGGATCCACCGGGGAGCTGTTTTTT.

The rearrangement uses TRBV30 and TRBJ2-5; D is possibly TRBD1 (5 bases). This CDR3 contains 13 residues. Germline V gene lookup returns CDR1 GTSNPN and CDR2 SVGIG (reference sequence). Trimming cost V 8 bases and J 2 bases, with 15 bases left between them. The CDR3 reads CARDGADQETQYF. In DNA, the CDR3 is TGTGCCAGGGATGGGGCAGATCAAGAGACCCAGTACTTC.